This T cell receptor (beta chain) was observed in a study of T cells expressing NK-cell markers. Study-wide points: A few donors' CD3+CD56-NKG2C+ cells were dominated by the same clonotypes.

Points on this clonotype: Its antigen is still unknown.

Using the 5' RACE reads, TCRdb records one entry per CDR3 protein without DNA. Its table records about 370,000 distinct CDR3 sequences. Germline CDR1 is DFQATT and CDR2 is SNEGSKA (reference sequence). The CDR3 sequence is 16 residues long. V is TRBV20-1 and J is TRBJ2-1; the D gene TCRdb calls, TRBD2, cannot be checked with no DNA. The source of this sequence is a woman aged 45-65 years in good health. The source material was blood T cells: a sorted CD56 or NKG2C T cell subset, CD4+ or CD8+ T cells, or bulk PBMC T cells (not recorded which). The CDR3 loop is CSARRLAGDLVGEQFF.